This entry lists 15 T cell receptor beta chains sequenced from one sample in a study of shared clonotypes between healthy human individuals. Clones were read by immunoSEQ multiplex PCR, and TCRdb kept only the in-frame ones, dropping some. The sample holds about 700,000 clones, 74% seen once. The source material was memory CD4+ T cells sorted from blood. The subset: CD45RA-negative fraction. These TCRs come from a woman aged 25 to 39 in good health.

V is TRBV20-1 and J is TRBJ2-1, with a tentative D call TRBD2 (5 bases). CDR1 is DFQATT, CDR2 SNEGSKA, per germline (reference sequence). The CDR3 consists of 11 residues. Trimming cost V 0 bases and J 12 bases, with 9 bases left between them. CDR3 protein: CSARDQEGQFF. The CDR3 bases are TGCAGTGCTAGAGATCAAGAGGGGCAGTTCTTC.

This chain connects TRBV4-1 to TRBJ2-1; TRBD2 agrees at 16 bases. The CDR3 loop spans 21 amino acids. Trimming took 2 bases from V and 4 from J; bases not matched to a gene: 14. CDR1 is MGHRA, CDR2 YSYEKL, per germline. The CDR3 here is CASSQLLIGTSGRVRYNEQFF. The DNA of the CDR3 is TGCGCCAGCAGCCAACTTTTAATAGGGACTAGCGGGAGGGTAAGATACAATGAGCAGTTCTTC.

J is TRBJ1-5 and V is TRBV4-1; D call uncertain. Germline V gene sequence: CDR1 MGHRA, CDR2 YSYEKL. Trimming stripped 5 bases from V and 2 bases from J, with 13 bases between. This CDR3 has 15 amino acids. The CDR3: CASSLIPGGNQPQHF. The CDR3 DNA follows: TGCGCCAGCAGCTTAATCCCGGGTGGCAATCAGCCCCAGCATTTT.

A few counts support this clone. V usage is TRBV5-1 and J usage is TRBJ2-2, with 10 bases matching TRBD2. CDR1 is SGHRS, CDR2 YFSETQ, per germline. The CDR3 spans 18 residues. The V and J ends lost 0 bases and 5 bases, in that order; junction bases with no gene match: 10. Here the CDR3 DNA reads TGCGCCAGCAGCTTGGTCCGGCTAGCGGGAGTTCGTACCGGGGAGCTGTTTTTT. This gives the protein CASSLVRLAGVRTGELFF.

This chain joins TRBV28 and TRBJ2-1; TRBD1 matches 12 bases. V shed 4 bases and J 7 bases; nucleotides not matched to a gene: 5. Germline loops: CDR1 MDHEN, CDR2 SYDVKM. This CDR3 is built from 15 residues. The CDR3, as DNA: TGTGCCAGCAGTTCCGGGACAGGGGGCCTAAATGAGCAGTTCTTC. The encoded protein is CASSSGTGGLNEQFF. The complete variable domain, with remaining parts taken from reference TRBV28 and TRBJ2-1, reads DVKVTQSSRYLVKRTGEKVFLECVQDMDHENMFWYRQDPGLGLRLIYFSYDVKMKEKGDIPEGYSVSREKKERFSLILESASTNQTSMYLCASSSGTGGLNEQFFGPGTRLTVL.

The gene calls are TRBV5-1 and TRBJ1-1; 9 positions agree with TRBD1. Trimming removed 3 bases from V and 1 base from J; junction bases left unmatched: 10. Germline V lookup: CDR1 SGHRS, CDR2 YFSETQ. CDR3 length: 17 residues. The chain's CDR3 is CASSWTGVEVGNTEAFF. DNA for the CDR3: TGCGCCAGCAGCTGGACAGGGGTGGAGGTTGGGAACACTGAAGCTTTCTTT.

The CDR3 DNA follows: TGTGCCACCAGCAGAGGGTTGGGGATCGAAGCTTTCTTT. This codes for CATSRGLGIEAFF. The J gene is TRBJ1-1, the V gene TRBV15; unclear D gene. The CDR3 has 13 amino acids. V shed 1 base and J shed 8 bases, with 11 bases lying between them. Germline V gives CDR1 LNHNV, CDR2 YYDKDF (reference sequence).

The J gene is TRBJ2-2, the V gene TRBV5-1; no definite D call. The CDR3 runs 14 residues. V lost 4 bases and J 5 bases, leaving 12 bases between the germline ends. CDR1 SGHRS and CDR2 YFSETQ come from the germline V gene. The CDR3, as DNA: TGCGCCAGCAGCCCCGATCCCTTGACCGGGGAGCTGTTTTTT. This codes for CASSPDPLTGELFF.

V is TRBV27 and J is TRBJ2-3; 7 positions match TRBD2. CDR3 length: 14 residues. Trimming cost V 4 bases and J 4 bases; bases outside gene matches: 5. Germline loops: CDR1 MNHEY, CDR2 SMNVEV (reference sequence). The CDR3 nucleotides read TGTGCCAGCAGTTCAGCGGGATCCGCAGATACGCAGTATTTT. It translates to CASSSAGSADTQYF.

The sample holds many counts of this clone. The chain links TRBV5-6 to TRBJ1-1; 8 positions match TRBD1. Trimming removed 4 bases from V and 8 bases from J; junction bases left unmatched: 10. The CDR3 spans 14 residues. The germline V gene has CDR1 SGHDT and CDR2 YYEEEE. The CDR3 DNA reads TGTGCCAGCAGCCAAACGGACAGGGCCAAGGAAGCTTTCTTT. It encodes CASSQTDRAKEAFF.

The V call is TRBV7-6, the J call TRBJ2-1, with 9 nucleotides matching TRBD1. V gave up 5 bases and J gave up 1 base; unmatched junction bases: 12. The CDR3 has 18 amino acids. Germline CDR1 and CDR2: SGHVS and FNYEAQ. The CDR3 DNA follows: TGTGCCAGCAGCACCCGCCCGGGACAGGGCCGTTCCTACAATGAGCAGTTCTTC. Protein product: CASSTRPGQGRSYNEQFF.

This clone occurred a few times. The chain has TRBV18 and TRBJ2-7; D is uncertain. V dropped 4 bases and J dropped 3 bases, with 10 bases sitting between them. Germline CDR1 KGHSH, CDR2 LQKENI. The CDR3 is made up of 13 amino acids. The CDR3 protein is CASSLAHDYEQYF. CDR3 coding DNA: TGTGCCAGCTCACTTGCCCACGACTACGAGCAGTACTTC.

The rearrangement links TRBV28 to TRBJ2-7; D is possibly TRBD1 or TRBD2 (5 bases each). CDR3 length: 13 amino acids. V lost 8 bases, J lost 3 bases, and 14 bases lay in between. Germline V gene sequence: CDR1 MDHEN, CDR2 SYDVKM. The CDR3 reads CASGGRAGYEQYF. The CDR3 DNA is TGTGCCAGCGGGGGAAGGGCGGGCTACGAGCAGTACTTC.

This chain joins TRBV11-2 and TRBJ2-7; 7 bases are a match to TRBD2. Looked up from germline, CDR1 is SGHAT and CDR2 is FQNNGV. The V and J ends lost 7 bases and 2 bases, in that order; junction bases with no gene match: 11. This CDR3 contains 15 residues. The CDR3 bases are TGTGCCAGCACCCTTCGGGAGGCAGTAACCTACGAGCAGTACTTC. This gives the protein CASTLREAVTYEQYF.

A single count supports this clone. The J gene is TRBJ1-1, the V gene TRBV7-9; the match to TRBD1 covers 7 bases. CDR3 length: 14 amino acids. Germline loops: CDR1 SEHNR, CDR2 FQNEAQ (reference sequence). V lost 5 bases, J lost 7 bases, and 10 bases stayed unmatched. The CDR3 region is CASSRGTVIYEAFF. DNA of the CDR3: TGTGCCAGCAGCCGCGGGACAGTTATTTATGAAGCTTTCTTT.